Following are 13 T cell receptor beta chains from one sample sequenced in a study of T-cell reconstitution after alpha-beta-depleted transplantation in children. A TCRbeta library incorporating unique molecular identifiers was prepared. TCRdb called the PCR reads again in MiXCR, with one record for every CDR3 protein. The sample holds about 540,000 distinct CDR3 sequences; 25% to 30% are singletons and the top ten take around a third. The sequences come from PBMCs, collected before TCRalphabeta/CD19-depleted stem cell transplant. These receptors originate from a boy under two years old with Wiskott-Aldrich syndrome, due to receive a stem cell transplant.

This clonotype was observed a few times. The chain combines TRBV19 with TRBJ2-1, with a weak D call TRBD2 (5 bases). There are 13 residues in the CDR3. The V end lost 5 bases, the J end lost 6 bases, and 11 bases lay between the germline ends. Per the germline V gene, CDR1 is LNHDA and CDR2 is SQIVND (reference sequence). Written as DNA, the CDR3 is TGTGCCAGTAGTTTGAGAGCGGTCAATGAGCAGTTCTTC. Protein sequence: CASSLRAVNEQFF.

In this sample, this clonotype turned up many times. J is TRBJ2-7 and V is TRBV7-6, with TRBD1 matching over 8 bases. The CDR3 spans 14 residues. V lost 5 bases to trimming and J lost 5 bases; unmatched junction nucleotides: 8. The germline gives CDR1 SGHVS, CDR2 FNYEAQ. The DNA of the CDR3 is TGTGCCAGCAGCCACGGACAGGGAGGCAACGAGCAGTACTTC. It translates to CASSHGQGGNEQYF. Full variable domain (remainder filled in from reference TRBV7-6 and TRBJ2-7): GAGVSQSPRYKVTKRGQDVALRCDPISGHVSLYWYRQALGQGPEFLTYFNYEAQQDKSGLPNDRFSAERPEGSISTLTIQRTEQRDSAMYRCASSHGQGGNEQYFGPGTRLTVT.

The J gene is TRBJ2-7, the V gene TRBV6-5; TRBD2 matches 13 bases. Germline CDR1 is MNHEY and CDR2 is SVGAGI. V was clipped by 2 bases and J by 5 bases; unmatched bases: 12. The CDR3 extends over 18 amino acids. The CDR3 coding sequence is TGTGCCAGCAGTTACCGGTTTACTAGCGGGAGGGGCGGGGACGAGCAGTACTTC. As protein: CASSYRFTSGRGGDEQYF.

The count of this clonotype is one. V gene TRBV5-4 combines with J gene TRBJ2-5; 11 nucleotides agree with TRBD2. The CDR3 is 17 residues long. Trimming cost V 4 bases and J 2 bases; bases outside gene matches: 10. Germline assignment: CDR1 SGHNT and CDR2 YYREEE (reference sequence). CDR3 loop: CASSVEPGLAVQETQYF. In DNA form, the CDR3 reads TGTGCCAGCAGCGTCGAACCGGGACTAGCGGTACAAGAGACCCAGTACTTC.

The rearrangement links TRBV5-1 to TRBJ1-1; D is uncertain. Germline V lookup: CDR1 SGHRS, CDR2 YFSETQ. Trimming removed 5 bases from V and 0 bases from J, with 11 bases in between. The length of the CDR3 is 14 residues. The CDR3 sequence is CASSSPALNTEAFF. CDR3 DNA sequence: TGCGCCAGCAGTTCGCCGGCCCTGAACACTGAAGCTTTCTTT. Using reference TRBV5-1 and TRBJ1-1 for the parts outside the CDR3, the full variable domain is KAGVTQTPRYLIKTRGQQVTLSCSPISGHRSVSWYQQTPGQGLQFLFEYFSETQRNKGNFPGRFSGRQFSNSRSEMNVSTLELGDSALYLCASSSPALNTEAFFGQGTRLTVV.

The sample holds a few counts of this clonotype. V is TRBV6-1 and J is TRBJ2-5; no clear D. Between the trimmed V and J ends, which lost 8 bases and 1 base, there was a span of 8 bases. Looked up from germline, CDR1 is MNHNS and CDR2 is SASEGT. The CDR3 covers 12 residues. CDR3 region: CASGQLQETQYF. CDR3 DNA sequence: TGTGCCAGCGGCCAGCTCCAAGAGACCCAGTACTTC.

V usage is TRBV5-1 and J usage is TRBJ2-1; 9 nucleotides align to TRBD2. The CDR3 covers 16 residues. Germline CDR1 reads SGHRS; CDR2 reads YFSETQ. V lost 2 bases, J lost 7 bases, and 10 bases stayed unmatched. The CDR3 DNA reads TGCGCCAGCAGCTTCCTTAGCGGGAGTTGGGAGAATGAGCAGTTCTTC. Translating gives CASSFLSGSWENEQFF.

The chain carries TRBV7-2 and TRBJ2-5, with 8 nucleotides matching TRBD1. This CDR3 has 16 amino acids. Trimming removed 4 bases from V and 5 bases from J; junction bases left unmatched: 12. Germline V gives CDR1 SGHTA, CDR2 FQGNSA. CDR3 region: CASSYLGAGGGETQYF. CDR3 nucleotides: TGTGCCAGCAGCTACCTGGGGGCAGGGGGCGGCGAGACCCAGTACTTC.

The chain couples TRBV7-9 to TRBJ2-6, with 7 bases fitting TRBD1. This CDR3 has 17 amino acids. After removal of 1 base from V and 0 bases from J, the junction contained 3 bases not matched to a gene. Germline CDR1 reads SEHNR; CDR2 reads FQNEAQ (reference sequence). The CDR3 is CASSLGTGSSGANVLTF. CDR3 in DNA: TGTGCCAGCAGCTTAGGGACAGGTTCCTCTGGGGCCAACGTCCTGACTTTC.

This clonotype was seen a handful of times. The CDR3 DNA sequence: TGCGCCAGCAGACCCCTGTATCGGACAATCAAAGATACGCAGTATTTT. This sequence encodes CASRPLYRTIKDTQYF. This chain uses TRBV5-1 with TRBJ2-3, with TRBD1 as a possible D gene (5 bases). Germline lookup yields CDR1 SGHRS and CDR2 YFSETQ. This CDR3 spans 16 amino acids. The V end was cut by 5 bases, the J end by 5 bases, with 21 bases between.

This clonotype was recorded a few times. This CDR3 is CATRSGTVNTEAFF. The CDR3 bases are TGTGCCACCCGATCCGGGACGGTGAACACTGAAGCTTTCTTT. The chain is built from TRBV6-1 and TRBJ1-1, with D possibly being TRBD1 (5 bases). V shed 10 bases and J shed 0 bases, with 15 bases lying between them. The CDR3 covers 14 residues. Germline V CDR1 and CDR2: MNHNS, SASEGT.

V and J are TRBV20-1 and TRBJ2-1; TRBD2 matches at 11 bases. The CDR3 has 12 residues. Germline-derived CDR1 and CDR2 are DFQATT and SNEGSKA (reference sequence). Trimming took 6 bases from V and 7 from J; bases not matched to a gene: 2. This CDR3 reads CSALAGGNEQFF. The CDR3 DNA reads TGCAGTGCCTTAGCGGGGGGGAATGAGCAGTTCTTC.

The V gene is TRBV10-3, the J gene TRBJ2-1; perhaps TRBD1 as D (5 bases). CDR1 is ENHRY and CDR2 is SYGVKD in the germline V gene. V lost 11 bases and J 0 bases, leaving 14 bases between the germline ends. The CDR3 covers 14 residues. This CDR3 is CASRDSSSYNEQFF. The CDR3 coding sequence is TGTGCCTCGAGAGACAGTAGCTCCTACAATGAGCAGTTCTTC.